This T cell receptor (beta chain) was profiled in a study of OX40 agonist ivuxolimab in advanced cancers. A note on this clone: At one end, the junction sequence differs from germline, possibly due to a read error.

The CDR3 is made up of 13 amino acids. Germline V gene data show CDR1 as MNHEY and CDR2 as SVGAGI. The repertoire was sequenced with immunoSEQ multiplex PCR; TCRdb's copy has only in-frame clones and lacks some. The sample has under 50,000 clones; roughly nine tenths are singletons. Here the sequenced sample was CD4+ or CD8+ T cells sorted from blood, taken in a trial of the OX40 agonist ivuxolimab. The TCR originated in an adult with an advanced solid tumor such as melanoma, head and neck, liver or kidney cancer. This chain uses TRBV6-5 with TRBJ2-3; tentatively, D is TRBD2 (6 bases). Here the CDR3 DNA reads TGTGCCATCAGTGGGGACTCCACAGATACGCAGTATTTT. Translation gives CAISGDSTDTQYF.